This entry is about one T cell receptor beta chain. The data stem from a study of blood T cells in healthy people across ages. The CDR3 is made up of 15 amino acids. Looked up from germline, CDR1 is MDHEN and CDR2 is SYDVKM. V dropped 3 bases and J dropped 6 bases, with 17 bases sitting between them. Together with a sample-barcoded 5' primer, a J-beta primer mix was included in a second PCR lasting roughly 7 to 11 cycles. Using its own MiXCR run on the 5' RACE reads, TCRdb lists one record per CDR3 protein. This sample has 800,000 to 950,000 distinct CDR3 sequences; almost 30% occur once, and the top ten carry around 9.6%. The sample also formed part of further work on T cells of mothers and their children.

The clonotype comes from a woman aged 40 to 50 in good health. The sample taken for sequencing was blood. The V and J genes are TRBV28 and TRBJ2-5; the D gene is possibly TRBD1 (5 bases). CDR3 nucleotide sequence: TGTGCCAGCAGTTTTAGATTCAGGGATTGGAAGACCCAGTACTTC. Amino acid sequence: CASSFRFRDWKTQYF.